Described below is a single T cell receptor (beta chain) sequence and its context. The antigen is not known. The data are from a study of cytomegalovirus exposure and HLA in healthy donors. Whole-study findings and limits: Cytomegalovirus status was reportedly diagnosed by the classifier with high sensitivity and specificity. Indistinguishable V segments such as TRBV6-2 and TRBV6-3 were excluded.

The PCR was carried out with 60 Vbeta primers and 13 Jbeta primers. Clones were sequenced by immunoSEQ multiplex PCR, and TCRdb holds only the in-frame ones, with some missing. The sample consists of about 130,000 clones, 65% to 80% of them appearing once. CDR1 and CDR2 (germline): SQVTM, ANQGSEA. This CDR3 is built from 10 residues. Trimming cost V 4 bases and J 11 bases; bases outside gene matches: 4. The chain links TRBV29-1 to TRBJ2-5; 7 nucleotides line up with TRBD2. The sequence was obtained from a human donor in good health. The sample taken for sequencing was PBMCs. CDR3 residues: CSVVLREQYF. In DNA form, the CDR3 reads TGCAGCGTTGTTCTGCGGGAGCAGTACTTC.